Presented here are 8 T cell receptor beta chains from one specimen sequenced in a study of response to subunit inactivated influenza vaccine. A single record per CDR3 protein comes from TCRdb applying MiXCR to the RT-PCR reads. This sample has about 780,000 distinct CDR3 sequences, with about a fifth found just once. Sequencing used PBMCs from blood, obtained less than 6 days after vaccination. All receptors come from a man over 45 who received an inactivated influenza vaccine.

The V and J genes are TRBV7-6 and TRBJ2-3; 8 bases map to TRBD2. The germline CDR1 and CDR2 sequences are SGHVS and FNYEAQ. CDR3 length equals 17 residues. The junction had 11 bases not matched to a gene; V was cut back by 5 bases and J by 1 base. The CDR3 DNA reads as TGTGCCAGCAGCCCGAGACTAGCGAGACAGGGCACAGATACGCAGTATTTT. This translates into CASSPRLARQGTDTQYF.

The chain has TRBV7-9 and TRBJ2-1; 13 bases agree with TRBD2. CDR1 and CDR2 (germline): SEHNR, FQNEAQ (reference sequence). V shed 5 bases, J shed 10 bases, and the junction held 8 bases outside the gene matches. CDR3 length equals 15 residues. CDR3 sequence: CASSRGLAGDGEQFF. CDR3 bases: TGTGCCAGCAGCCGTGGACTAGCGGGAGACGGCGAGCAGTTCTTC.

This clonotype was counted a few times. V and J are TRBV18 and TRBJ1-4, with TRBD1 as a possible D gene (5 bases). Germline CDR1 is KGHSH and CDR2 is LQKENI. V dropped 8 bases and J dropped 5 bases, with 15 bases sitting between them. The CDR3 length is 14 residues. The CDR3 sequence: CASKSDRKNEKLFF. The CDR3 bases are TGTGCCAGCAAATCTGACAGAAAAAATGAAAAACTGTTTTTT.

The V gene is TRBV29-1, the J gene TRBJ2-1; D is undetermined. V lost 7 bases to trimming and J lost 5 bases, with 15 bases between them. This CDR3 has 13 amino acids. Germline values: CDR1 SQVTM, CDR2 ANQGSEA. The CDR3 sequence: CSGSLRVDNEQFF. CDR3 nucleotide sequence: TGCAGCGGTTCTCTTCGAGTGGACAATGAGCAGTTCTTC.

The V and J genes are TRBV5-1 and TRBJ2-1, with D hard to call. Germline CDR1 SGHRS, CDR2 YFSETQ. This CDR3 comprises 15 residues. V lost 4 bases, J lost 0 bases, and 11 bases lay in between. As DNA, the CDR3 is TGCGCCAGCAGCCCCGGTGACACCTCCTACAATGAGCAGTTCTTC. Its protein is CASSPGDTSYNEQFF.

This rearrangement joins TRBV6-2 or TRBV6-3 to TRBJ2-5, with 9 bases lining up with TRBD2. Germline CDR1 and CDR2: MNHEY and SVGEGT. The CDR3 covers 13 residues. V shed 6 bases and J 5 bases; nucleotides not matched to a gene: 4. CDR3 in DNA: TGTGCCAGCAGACGGACTAGCGTGGAGACCCAGTACTTC. As protein: CASRRTSVETQYF.

Only a few counts were recorded for this clonotype. The chain's CDR3 is CASSQGLGYTF. The CDR3 region has the DNA TGCGCCAGCAGCCAAGGACTGGGCTACACCTTC. The gene calls are TRBV4-1 and TRBJ1-2, with unresolved D. The V gene's germline CDR1 is MGHRA and CDR2 YSYEKL. The CDR3 runs to 11 residues. V lost 1 base and J 8 bases, leaving 5 bases between the germline ends.

The chain couples TRBV20-1 to TRBJ2-3; the D call may be TRBD1 or TRBD2 (5 bases each). From germline, CDR1 is DFQATT and CDR2 SNEGSKA (reference sequence). V lost 4 bases to trimming and J lost 1 base, with 9 bases between them. The CDR3 contains 13 residues. CDR3: CSAMGRGTDTQYF. Here the CDR3 DNA reads TGCAGTGCTATGGGGCGGGGCACAGATACGCAGTATTTT.